These 23 T cell receptor beta chains share one sample of origin, sequenced in a study of blood T cell repertoires in COVID-19. The data were produced by immunoSEQ multiplex PCR, yet TCRdb's version contains in-frame clones alone and is incomplete. Of more than 200,000 clones in the sample, around 83% were seen once. Sequencing was carried out using peripheral blood. The receptors derive from a man in his forties or fifties with active or convalescent COVID-19.

The DNA of the CDR3 is TGTGCCAGCAGGGAGCAGGGCACTGAAGCTTTCTTT. Encoded protein: CASREQGTEAFF. J is TRBJ1-1 and V is TRBV6-5; D perhaps matches TRBD1 (5 bases). Germline CDR1 is MNHEY and CDR2 is SVGAGI. V lost 6 bases and J lost 4, with 9 bases in between. The CDR3 covers 12 residues.

The chain uses TRBV3-1 (or the pseudogene TRBV3-2) and TRBJ1-3, with TRBD1 as a possible D gene (6 bases). The CDR3 spans 20 residues. The V gene lost 0 bases and the J gene lost 4 bases, with 25 bases spanning the gap. The V gene's germline CDR1 is LGHDT and CDR2 YNNKEL (reference sequence). This CDR3 reads CASSQDDGRGLGFSGNTIYF. CDR3 bases: TGTGCCAGCAGCCAAGATGATGGGCGGGGGCTAGGGTTTTCAGGAAACACCATATATTTT.

The rearrangement joins TRBV18 to TRBJ2-1; TRBD1 aligns across 8 bases. The CDR3 consists of 15 residues. The junction had 2 bases not matched to a gene; V was cut back by 4 bases and J by 0 bases. The germline V gene encodes CDR1 KGHSH and CDR2 LQKENI. CDR3 sequence: CASSLGQGSYNEQFF. The CDR3 DNA reads TGTGCCAGCTCACTTGGACAGGGCTCCTACAATGAGCAGTTCTTC.

This chain connects TRBV6-2 or TRBV6-3 to TRBJ2-7, with unresolved D. Trimming took 4 bases from V and 4 from J, leaving 14 bases between them. The CDR3 is 14 amino acids. Per germline, CDR1 MNHEY and CDR2 SVGEGT. The chain's CDR3 is CASSFLASAYEQYF. CDR3 DNA: TGTGCCAGCAGTTTTTTAGCAAGCGCATACGAGCAGTACTTC.

This chain links TRBV7-9 with TRBJ2-7; maybe TRBD1 (6 bases). V was pared by 1 base and J by 3 bases, with 10 bases between. CDR1 and CDR2 (germline): SEHNR, FQNEAQ (reference sequence). This CDR3 has 14 amino acids. The CDR3 loop is CASSLGLQGYEQYF. The DNA of the CDR3 is TGTGCCAGCAGCTTAGGCCTACAGGGCTACGAGCAGTACTTC.

Remarks on this clone: Because the CDR3's place on the DNA is in doubt, the DNA is left out and the CDR3 is given as listed by TCRdb. The J gene is TRBJ1-1, the V gene TRBV21-1. TRBV21-1 is noted as a pseudogene. The CDR3 extends over 18 residues, inclusive of both ends. CDR3 loop: CASSKLVGRGAGATEAFF.

This clone was observed a single time. V usage is TRBV5-4 and J usage is TRBJ1-3, with TRBD1 matching 7 bases. CDR1 SGHNT and CDR2 YYREEE come from the germline V gene (reference sequence). Trimming took 3 bases from V and 4 from J; bases not matched to a gene: 7. The CDR3 runs to 15 residues. In DNA, the CDR3 is TGTGCCAGCAGCTCCGCGAGGGGGCTGGGAAACACCATATATTTT. Its translation is CASSSARGLGNTIYF.

This clone was recorded only once. The J gene is TRBJ1-1, the V gene TRBV27, with 9 bases aligning to TRBD1. The ends lost 4 bases at V and 0 bases at J; junction bases unmatched: 12. CDR3 length equals 18 residues. Germline CDR1 is MNHEY and CDR2 is SMNVEV (reference sequence). CDR3: CASSSTGGSLILNTEAFF. CDR3 bases: TGTGCCAGCAGTTCGACAGGGGGATCCCTGATTTTGAACACTGAAGCTTTCTTT.

This chain links TRBV6-5 with TRBJ1-4; perhaps TRBD1 as D (6 bases). V was trimmed by 6 bases and J by 4 bases, leaving 15 bases between them. Germline assignment: CDR1 MNHEY and CDR2 SVGAGI. The CDR3 covers 15 residues. The CDR3 protein is CASRYQQGHNEKLFF. CDR3 in DNA: TGTGCCAGCAGGTACCAACAGGGCCATAATGAAAAACTGTTTTTT.

The rearrangement links TRBV6-6 to TRBJ2-3; TRBD2 aligns across 10 bases. In germline, CDR1 is MNHNY, CDR2 SVGAGI (reference sequence). This CDR3 spans 15 amino acids. The junction had 6 bases not matched to a gene; V was cut back by 8 bases and J by 1 base. CDR3 amino acids: CASGPLAGGTDTQYF. DNA of the CDR3: TGTGCCAGCGGACCTCTAGCGGGAGGCACAGATACGCAGTATTTT.

The rearrangement joins TRBV28 to TRBJ2-5; 8 bases fit TRBD1. The trim removed 4 bases at V and 0 bases at J, leaving 10 bases unmatched. Germline assignment: CDR1 MDHEN and CDR2 SYDVKM. The CDR3 is 17 residues long. The DNA for the CDR3 is TGTGCCAGCAGTTCCTGGCGGCTGACAGGGGACCAAGAGACCCAGTACTTC. This encodes CASSSWRLTGDQETQYF.

The J gene is TRBJ2-5, the V gene TRBV12-3 or TRBV12-4; perhaps TRBD2 as D (5 bases). The CDR3 is 12 residues long. The ends were cut back, 5 bases at V and 5 bases at J, with 9 bases in the middle. The DNA of the CDR3 is TGTGCCAGCAGTCTGGGAGTTGAGACCCAGTACTTC. Translated, it gives CASSLGVETQYF.

The V gene is TRBV27, the J gene TRBJ2-6; no definite D call. CDR1 is MNHEY, CDR2 SMNVEV, per germline (reference sequence). Trimming removed 6 bases at V and 0 bases at J, with 18 bases between. The CDR3 contains 18 residues. The CDR3 region has the DNA TGTGCCAGCAGCCCGGAGTCTAGACGGATCTCTGGGGCCAACGTCCTGACTTTC. Residues: CASSPESRRISGANVLTF.

The chain is built from TRBV28 and TRBJ2-7; D is unclear. The germline V gene has CDR1 MDHEN and CDR2 SYDVKM. The CDR3 extends over 14 amino acids. V was cut by 6 bases and J by 2 bases, with 14 bases left in between. The CDR3 DNA follows: TGTGCCAGCAGCCCAGGTTCCGGTCCCTACGAGCAGTACTTC. Its protein is CASSPGSGPYEQYF.

The chain combines TRBV11-2 with TRBJ2-1; 8 bases match TRBD1. Germline V lookup: CDR1 SGHAT, CDR2 FQNNGV. Trimming cost V 1 base and J 8 bases; bases outside gene matches: 10. The CDR3 is 16 residues long. The CDR3 here is CASSLARTGLEDEQFF. The CDR3 DNA is TGTGCCAGCAGCTTAGCCAGGACAGGGTTGGAGGATGAGCAGTTCTTC.

The rearrangement links TRBV28 to TRBJ1-2; the D is unclear. V lost 6 bases, J lost 4 bases, and 6 bases lay in between. Germline V gene lookup returns CDR1 MDHEN and CDR2 SYDVKM. This CDR3 has 11 amino acids. The chain's CDR3 is CASSGPYGYTF. The CDR3 DNA reads as TGTGCCAGCAGCGGTCCCTATGGCTACACCTTC.

This chain connects TRBV30 to TRBJ1-4; 7 bases map to TRBD1. CDR1 and CDR2 from the germline V gene are GTSNPN and SVGIG (reference sequence). The V and J ends lost 0 bases and 4 bases, in that order; junction bases with no gene match: 5. The CDR3 runs 15 residues. In nucleotides, the CDR3 is TGTGCCTGGAGTGTACTTCGACAGGGTAATGAAAAACTGTTTTTT. Its translation: CAWSVLRQGNEKLFF.

A word on this clone: Within the sample, other DNA sequences also encode this same CDR3. CDR3 DNA sequence: TGTGCCAGCAGCTTGGGGCAGGGTGCCGGGGAGCTGTTTTTT. Amino acid sequence: CASSLGQGAGELFF. This chain joins TRBV5-8 and TRBJ2-2; TRBD1 might be the D (5 bases). The CDR3 spans 14 residues. Looked up from germline, CDR1 is SGHTS and CDR2 is YDEGEE. V was trimmed by 0 bases and J by 6 bases, leaving 9 bases between them.

The gene calls are TRBV10-3 and TRBJ1-2, with a possible D match to TRBD1 (5 bases). Deletions cut 6 bases from V and 8 bases from J, with 25 bases between. CDR3 size: 16 residues. The germline CDR1 and CDR2 sequences are ENHRY and SYGVKD. The CDR3 here is CAIRSPDRGTMEGYTF. The CDR3 coding sequence is TGTGCCATCAGGTCCCCCGACCGGGGGACTATGGAGGGCTACACCTTC.

The CDR3, as DNA: TGTGCCAGCAGCTTAGAGATAGCGGGGGGCAGCACAGATACGCAGTATTTT. Translation gives CASSLEIAGGSTDTQYF. The rearrangement uses TRBV11-3 and TRBJ2-3; 10 bases line up with TRBD2. CDR1 SGHNT and CDR2 YENEEA come from the germline V gene. The V and J ends lost 0 bases and 0 bases, in that order; junction bases with no gene match: 3. The CDR3 covers 17 residues.

V gene TRBV30 combines with J gene TRBJ1-1, with 8 bases lining up with TRBD1. Germline V gene sequence: CDR1 GTSNPN, CDR2 SVGIG (reference sequence). CDR3 length: 13 amino acids. J lost 7 bases, V lost 1 base, and 5 bases had no gene match. CDR3 bases: TGTGCCTGGAGTGGAGGGACAGGTGGTGAAGCTTTCTTT. Its protein product is CAWSGGTGGEAFF.

A word on this clone: The same CDR3 arises from other DNA sequences in this sample as well. The chain employs TRBV11-3 and TRBJ1-1, with D possibly being TRBD1 (5 bases). This CDR3 comprises 13 residues. Trimming stripped 5 bases from V and 1 base from J, with 8 bases between. Germline-derived CDR1 and CDR2 are SGHNT and YENEEA. The CDR3 region is CASSLDRNTEAFF. Here the CDR3 DNA reads TGTGCCAGCAGCCTCGACAGGAACACTGAAGCTTTCTTT.

This chain joins TRBV6-6 and TRBJ2-2, with 8 bases identical to TRBD1. The trim removed 6 bases at V and 10 bases at J, leaving 7 bases unmatched. Germline V lookup: CDR1 MNHNY, CDR2 SVGAGI (reference sequence). This CDR3 spans 13 amino acids. The CDR3 coding sequence is TGTGCCAGCAGGGACAGGGCGGCTGCGGAGCTGTTTTTT. Amino acids: CASRDRAAAELFF.